Below, 11 T cell receptor beta chains from the same sample are listed, as sequenced in a study of T cells in Graves' hyperthyroidism and ophthalmopathy. Amplified TCR beta CDR3 regions derived from RNA transcripts. When the TCR CDR3 underwent first-round RT-PCR, the HTBI primer set was used. MiXCR, run by TCRdb on the multiplex PCR reads, gives a single entry per CDR3 protein. This sample has fewer than 300,000 distinct CDR3 sequences, with roughly 15% found just once. The sequenced sample was blood. All receptors derive from a woman between 50 and 59 years old with Graves' hyperthyroidism that later progressed to Graves' ophthalmopathy.

V usage is TRBV5-5 and J usage is TRBJ2-1, with 11 nucleotides matching TRBD2. The germline gives CDR1 SGHKS, CDR2 YYEKEE (reference sequence). Trimming took 2 bases from V and 10 from J; bases not matched to a gene: 5. The CDR3 consists of 14 residues. CDR3 in amino acids: CASSLLAGVSEQFF. CDR3 nucleotides: TGTGCCAGCAGCTTACTAGCGGGGGTGAGCGAGCAGTTCTTC.

The gene calls are TRBV2 and TRBJ1-4; a weak D match, TRBD1 (5 bases). In germline, CDR1 is SNHLY, CDR2 FYNNEI. Deletions cut 8 bases from V and 7 bases from J, with 11 bases between. The CDR3 contains 12 residues. The DNA for the CDR3 is TGTGCCAGCCTTATAGGGACTGAAAAACTGTTTTTT. It is translated as CASLIGTEKLFF. The variable domain in full, completed from reference TRBV2 and TRBJ1-4, reads EPEVTQTPSHQVTQMGQEVILRCVPISNHLYFYWYRQILGQKVEFLVSFYNNEISEKSEIFDDQFSVERPDGSNFTLKIRSTKLEDSAMYFCASLIGTEKLFFGSGTQLSVL.

This clonotype was seen ten or more times. The V call is TRBV12-3 or TRBV12-4, the J call TRBJ2-3; no clear D gene. This CDR3 comprises 13 residues. V lost 1 base, J lost 6 bases, and 8 bases lay in between. The CDR3 region is CASSLDWSDTQYF. The DNA for the CDR3 is TGTGCCAGCAGTTTAGACTGGTCTGATACGCAGTATTTT.

This clonotype appeared many times. V is TRBV28 and J is TRBJ2-1; 8 nucleotides match TRBD2. Germline V gives CDR1 MDHEN, CDR2 SYDVKM. This CDR3 spans 18 amino acids. The V gene end was trimmed by 3 bases and the J gene end by 0 bases; junction bases not matched to a gene: 10. For the CDR3, the DNA is TGTGCCAGCAGTTTTACGGGAGGGCAAAGAAGCTCCTACAATGAGCAGTTCTTC. This sequence encodes CASSFTGGQRSSYNEQFF.

This sequence joins TRBV20-1 and TRBJ1-1; D perhaps matches TRBD1 (5 bases). The germline gives CDR1 DFQATT, CDR2 SNEGSKA (reference sequence). V lost 3 bases and J lost 7, with 15 bases in between. The CDR3 runs to 13 residues. The DNA of the CDR3 is TGCAGTGCTAGTAGGGGAGGAGGTGATGAAGCTTTCTTT. Its translation is CSASRGGGDEAFF.

There are a few counts of this clonotype. This clone may be a read error of a much larger clone one base away. The chain recombines TRBV11-2 with TRBJ2-7; 11 bases are shared with TRBD2. Germline CDR1 and CDR2: SGHAT and FQNNGV. With 1 base clipped from V and 0 bases from J, the junction kept 14 bases outside the gene matches. The CDR3 has 20 residues. CDR3 sequence reads: CASSLGPPVAGGASSYEQYF. The CDR3 bases are TGTGCCAGCAGCTTAGGCCCTCCGGTAGCGGGAGGGGCAAGCTCCTACGAGCAGTACTTC. The complete variable domain, with remaining parts taken from reference TRBV11-2 and TRBJ2-7, reads EAGVAQSPRYKIIEKRQSVAFWCNPISGHATLYWYQQILGQGPKLLIQFQNNGVVDDSQLPKDRFSAERLKGVDSTLKIQPAKLEDSAVYLCASSLGPPVAGGASSYEQYFGPGTRLTVT.

This clonotype has ten or more counts. This sequence joins TRBV2 and TRBJ2-1, with D unresolved. The germline CDR1 and CDR2 sequences are SNHLY and FYNNEI. The CDR3 runs 13 residues. V lost 4 bases to trimming and J lost 5 bases, with 9 bases between them. Here the CDR3 reads CASSVVLNNEQFF. CDR3 in DNA: TGTGCCAGCAGTGTGGTTCTTAACAATGAGCAGTTCTTC.

This clonotype was detected ten times or more. The V and J genes are TRBV7-2 and TRBJ2-1; 8 positions match TRBD1. The CDR3 sequence is 16 residues long. Trimming removed 5 bases from V and 0 bases from J; junction bases left unmatched: 6. CDR1 is SGHTA and CDR2 is FQGNSA in the germline V gene. CDR3: CASSRRQGSSYNEQFF. DNA for the CDR3: TGTGCCAGCAGCAGAAGACAGGGGAGCTCCTACAATGAGCAGTTCTTC.

This clonotype was counted ten times or more. The V gene is TRBV6-1, the J gene TRBJ1-2, with a weak D call TRBD1 (6 bases). V lost 5 bases and J 4 bases, leaving 11 bases between the germline ends. The CDR3 extends over 13 amino acids. Looked up from germline, CDR1 is MNHNS and CDR2 is SASEGT. The CDR3 region is CASSTGTSYGYTF. In DNA, the CDR3 is TGTGCCAGCAGTACGGGGACAAGCTATGGCTACACCTTC.

In its sample, this clonotype was seen many times. The chain couples TRBV7-9 to TRBJ1-2; 10 bases map to TRBD1. The germline V gene encodes CDR1 SEHNR and CDR2 FQNEAQ (reference sequence). The CDR3 runs to 19 residues. J gave up 2 bases and V 4 bases, and 16 bases lay outside the gene matches. CDR3 nucleotide sequence: TGTGCCAGCAGCTCGCCGCGGAACCCCGGGACAGGGGACAACTATGGCTACACCTTC. Its protein product is CASSSPRNPGTGDNYGYTF.

This clonotype appeared a few times. This clone may be a read error of a much larger clone one base away. The chain employs TRBV2 and TRBJ1-5; unclear D gene. With 1 base removed from V and 11 bases from J, the gap between germline ends came to 15 bases. The CDR3 consists of 14 residues. In germline, CDR1 is SNHLY, CDR2 FYNNEI. CDR3 nucleotide sequence: TGTGCCAGCAGTGAAGGGGGAGGATACCAGTCCCAGCATTTT. It yields the protein CASSEGGGYQSQHF.